Sequencing of this TCR beta chain was carried out in a study of T cell repertoires in cytomegalovirus infection. Looking at the study overall: Carrying CMV and the relevant HLA type showed in public TCR beta signatures. Findings and limits, study-wide: HLA-C-restricted, CMV-specific TCR beta clonotypes were dominant ex vivo.

There are 17 residues in the CDR3. CDR1 and CDR2 (germline): MNHEY, SMNVEV (reference sequence). Germline trimming cut 6 bases from V and 0 bases from J; bases unmatched to any gene: 11. A word on this clonotype: Its antigen is not identified.

MiXCR, applied by TCRdb to the reads, yields one record per CDR3 protein. The sample holds fewer than 950,000 distinct CDR3 sequences; 30% to 35% are singletons and the top ten take around 12%. The sequencing here drew on cultured CD8+ T cells from PBMCs, taken from culture after CMV antigen stimulation. This sequence joins TRBV27 and TRBJ2-3, with 8 bases matching TRBD2. This clonotype was obtained from a human donor in good health (CMV status not recorded). Some clones in this sample may be carry-over from other donors' samples. In nucleotides, the CDR3 is TGTGCCAGCAGACTTGAGACTGGCGGGGGGAGCACAGATACGCAGTATTTT. This sequence encodes CASRLETGGGSTDTQYF.